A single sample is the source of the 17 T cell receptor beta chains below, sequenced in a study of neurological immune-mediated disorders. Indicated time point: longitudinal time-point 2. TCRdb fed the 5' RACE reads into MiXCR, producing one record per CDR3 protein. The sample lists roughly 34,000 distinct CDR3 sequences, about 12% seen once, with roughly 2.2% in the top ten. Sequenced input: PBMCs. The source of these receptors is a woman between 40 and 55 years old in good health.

The CDR3: CASSALGGRRGTEAFF. CDR3 nucleotides: TGTGCCAGCAGCGCACTCGGGGGCAGGCGGGGGACTGAAGCTTTCTTT. The genes are TRBV7-9 and TRBJ1-1, with D perhaps matching TRBD1 (6 bases). V was cut by 5 bases and J by 5 bases, with 21 bases left in between. The CDR3 spans 16 residues. The germline gives CDR1 SEHNR, CDR2 FQNEAQ (reference sequence).

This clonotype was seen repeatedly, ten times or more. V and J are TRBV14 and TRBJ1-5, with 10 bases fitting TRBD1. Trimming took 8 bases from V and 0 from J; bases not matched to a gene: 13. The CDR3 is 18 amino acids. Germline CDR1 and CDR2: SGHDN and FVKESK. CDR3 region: CASQKGATGGYSNQPQHF. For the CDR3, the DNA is TGTGCCAGCCAGAAAGGGGCGACAGGGGGCTATAGCAATCAGCCCCAGCATTTT.

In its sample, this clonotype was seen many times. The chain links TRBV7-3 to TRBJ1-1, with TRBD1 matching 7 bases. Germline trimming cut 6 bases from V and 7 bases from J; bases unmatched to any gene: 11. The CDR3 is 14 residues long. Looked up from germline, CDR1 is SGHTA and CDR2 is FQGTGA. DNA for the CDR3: TGTGCCAGCAGATACGGACAGGAGACACTTGAAGCTTTCTTT. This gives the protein CASRYGQETLEAFF.

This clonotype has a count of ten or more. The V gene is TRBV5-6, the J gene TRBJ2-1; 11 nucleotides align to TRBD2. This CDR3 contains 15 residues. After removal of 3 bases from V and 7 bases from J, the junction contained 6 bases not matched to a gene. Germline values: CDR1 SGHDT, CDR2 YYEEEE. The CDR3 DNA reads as TGTGCCAGCAGCTCTCTAGCGGGAGGAAGGAATGAGCAGTTCTTC. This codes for CASSSLAGGRNEQFF.

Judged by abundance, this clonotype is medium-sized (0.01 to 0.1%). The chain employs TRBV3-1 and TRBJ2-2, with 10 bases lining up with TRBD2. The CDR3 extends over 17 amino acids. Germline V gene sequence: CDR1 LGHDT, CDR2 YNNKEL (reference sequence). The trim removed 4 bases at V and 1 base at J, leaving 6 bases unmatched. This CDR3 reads CASSPGLADLNTGELFF. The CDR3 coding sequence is TGTGCCAGCAGCCCCGGACTAGCGGACCTGAACACCGGGGAGCTGTTTTTT.

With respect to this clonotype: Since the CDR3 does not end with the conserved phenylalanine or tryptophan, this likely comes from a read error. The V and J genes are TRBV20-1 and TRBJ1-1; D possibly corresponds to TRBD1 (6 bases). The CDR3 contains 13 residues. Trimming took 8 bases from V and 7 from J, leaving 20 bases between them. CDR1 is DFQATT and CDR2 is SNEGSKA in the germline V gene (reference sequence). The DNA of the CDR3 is TGCAGTACCCGGGGGGCGGCCCCAAATGAAGCTTTCATT. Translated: CSTRGAAPNEAFI.

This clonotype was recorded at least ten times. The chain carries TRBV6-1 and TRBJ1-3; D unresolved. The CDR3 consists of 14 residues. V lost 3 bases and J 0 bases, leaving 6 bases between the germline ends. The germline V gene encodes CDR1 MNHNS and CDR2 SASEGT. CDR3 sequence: CASSDGSSGNTIYF. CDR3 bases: TGTGCCAGCAGTGACGGCAGCTCTGGAAACACCATATATTTT.

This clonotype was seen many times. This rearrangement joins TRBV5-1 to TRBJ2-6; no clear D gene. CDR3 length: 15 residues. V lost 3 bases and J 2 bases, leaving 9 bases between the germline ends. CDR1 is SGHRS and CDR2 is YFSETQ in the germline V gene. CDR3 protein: CASSSVGTGANVLTF. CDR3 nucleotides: TGCGCCAGCAGCTCCGTAGGTACTGGGGCCAACGTCCTGACTTTC. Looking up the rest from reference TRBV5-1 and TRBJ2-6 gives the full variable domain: KAGVTQTPRYLIKTRGQQVTLSCSPISGHRSVSWYQQTPGQGLQFLFEYFSETQRNKGNFPGRFSGRQFSNSRSEMNVSTLELGDSALYLCASSSVGTGANVLTFGAGSRLTVL.

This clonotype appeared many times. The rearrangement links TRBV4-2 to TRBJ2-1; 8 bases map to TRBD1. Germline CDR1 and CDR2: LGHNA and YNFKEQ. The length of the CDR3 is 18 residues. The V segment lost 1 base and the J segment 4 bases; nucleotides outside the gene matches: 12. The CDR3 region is CASSQGQGRSSEYNEQFF. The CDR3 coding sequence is TGTGCCAGCAGCCAAGGACAGGGGAGGTCTAGCGAATACAATGAGCAGTTCTTC.

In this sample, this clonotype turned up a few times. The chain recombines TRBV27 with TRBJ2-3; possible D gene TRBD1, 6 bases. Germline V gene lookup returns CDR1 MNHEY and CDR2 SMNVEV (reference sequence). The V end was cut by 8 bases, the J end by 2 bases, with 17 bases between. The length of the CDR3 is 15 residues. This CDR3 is CASGSWGPNTDTQYF. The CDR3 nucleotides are TGTGCCAGCGGTTCTTGGGGGCCAAACACAGATACGCAGTATTTT.

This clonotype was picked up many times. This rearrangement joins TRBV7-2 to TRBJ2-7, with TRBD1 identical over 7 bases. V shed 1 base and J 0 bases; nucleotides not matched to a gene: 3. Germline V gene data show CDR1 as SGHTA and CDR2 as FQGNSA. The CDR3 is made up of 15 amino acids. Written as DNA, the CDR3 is TGTGCCAGCAGCTTAGGGGACAGAGCCTCCTACGAGCAGTACTTC. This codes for CASSLGDRASYEQYF.

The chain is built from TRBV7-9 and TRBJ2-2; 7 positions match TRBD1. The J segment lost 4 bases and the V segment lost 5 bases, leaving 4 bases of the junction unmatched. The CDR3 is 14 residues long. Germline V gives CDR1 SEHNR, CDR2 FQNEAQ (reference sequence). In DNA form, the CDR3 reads TGTGCCAGCAGCCCCGGGACAGTCACCGGGGAGCTGTTTTTT. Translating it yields CASSPGTVTGELFF.

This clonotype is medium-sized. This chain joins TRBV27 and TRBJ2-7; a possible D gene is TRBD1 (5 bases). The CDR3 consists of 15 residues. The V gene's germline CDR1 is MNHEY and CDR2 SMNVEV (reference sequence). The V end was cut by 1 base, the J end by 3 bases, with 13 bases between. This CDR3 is CASSLWAQVGYEQYF. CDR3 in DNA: TGTGCCAGCAGTTTATGGGCACAGGTAGGCTACGAGCAGTACTTC.

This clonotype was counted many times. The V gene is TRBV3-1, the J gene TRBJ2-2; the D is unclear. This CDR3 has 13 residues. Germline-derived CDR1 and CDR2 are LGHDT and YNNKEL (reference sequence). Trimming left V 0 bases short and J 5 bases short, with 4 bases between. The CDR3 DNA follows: TGTGCCAGCAGCCAAGATGTGACCGGGGAGCTGTTTTTT. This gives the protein CASSQDVTGELFF.

The CDR3 sequence is CASSVVPVADGYTF. CDR3 DNA sequence: TGTGCCAGCAGCGTAGTTCCAGTGGCCGATGGCTACACCTTC. This chain uses TRBV9 with TRBJ1-2; D remains unclear. In germline, CDR1 is SGDLS, CDR2 YYNGEE. V lost 0 bases and J 6 bases, leaving 12 bases between the germline ends. This CDR3 has 14 residues.

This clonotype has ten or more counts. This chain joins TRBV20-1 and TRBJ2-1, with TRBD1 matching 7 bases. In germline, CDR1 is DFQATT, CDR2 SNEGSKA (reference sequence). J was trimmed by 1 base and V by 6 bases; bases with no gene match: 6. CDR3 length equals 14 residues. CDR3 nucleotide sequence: TGCAGTGCCCGCGACAGGGCGTCCTACAATGAGCAGTTCTTC. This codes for CSARDRASYNEQFF.

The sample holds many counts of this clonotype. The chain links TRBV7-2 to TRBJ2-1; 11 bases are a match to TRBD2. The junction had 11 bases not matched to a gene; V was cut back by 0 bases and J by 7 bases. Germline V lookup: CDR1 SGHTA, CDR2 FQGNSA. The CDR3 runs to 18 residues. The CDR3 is CASSLAMGTSGSRNEQFF. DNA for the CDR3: TGTGCCAGCAGCTTAGCGATGGGAACTAGCGGGAGTCGAAATGAGCAGTTCTTC. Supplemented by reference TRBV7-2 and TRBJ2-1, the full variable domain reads GAGVSQSPSNKVTEKGKDVELRCDPISGHTALYWYRQSLGQGLEFLIYFQGNSAPDKSGLPSDRFSAERTGGSVSTLTIQRTQQEDSAVYLCASSLAMGTSGSRNEQFFGPGTRLTVL.